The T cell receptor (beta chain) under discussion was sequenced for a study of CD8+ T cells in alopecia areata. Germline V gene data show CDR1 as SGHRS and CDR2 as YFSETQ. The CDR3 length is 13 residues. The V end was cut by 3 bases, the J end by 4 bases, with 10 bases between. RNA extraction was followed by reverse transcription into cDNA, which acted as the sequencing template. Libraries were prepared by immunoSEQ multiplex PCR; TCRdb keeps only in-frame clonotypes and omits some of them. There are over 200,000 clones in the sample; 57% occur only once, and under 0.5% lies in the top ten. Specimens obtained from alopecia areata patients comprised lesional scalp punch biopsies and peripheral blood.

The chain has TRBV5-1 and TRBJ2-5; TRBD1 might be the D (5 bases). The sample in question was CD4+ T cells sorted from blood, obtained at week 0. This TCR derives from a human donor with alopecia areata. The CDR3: CASSWFQGETQYF. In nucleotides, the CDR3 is TGCGCCAGCAGCTGGTTCCAGGGAGAGACCCAGTACTTC.